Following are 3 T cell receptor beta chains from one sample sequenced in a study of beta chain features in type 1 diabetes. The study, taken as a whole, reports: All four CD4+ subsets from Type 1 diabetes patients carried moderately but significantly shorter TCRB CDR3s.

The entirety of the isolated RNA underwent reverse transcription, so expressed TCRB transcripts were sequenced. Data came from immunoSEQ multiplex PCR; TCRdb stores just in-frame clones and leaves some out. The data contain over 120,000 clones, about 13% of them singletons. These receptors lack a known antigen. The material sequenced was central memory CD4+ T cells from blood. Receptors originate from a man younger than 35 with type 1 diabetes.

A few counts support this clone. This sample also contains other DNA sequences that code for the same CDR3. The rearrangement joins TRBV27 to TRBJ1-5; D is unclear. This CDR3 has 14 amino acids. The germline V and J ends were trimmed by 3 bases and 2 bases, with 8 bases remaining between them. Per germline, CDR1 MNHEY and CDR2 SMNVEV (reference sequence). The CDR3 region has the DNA TGTGCCAGCAGTTTGGGTCAAGGCAATCAGCCCCAGCATTTT. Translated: CASSLGQGNQPQHF.

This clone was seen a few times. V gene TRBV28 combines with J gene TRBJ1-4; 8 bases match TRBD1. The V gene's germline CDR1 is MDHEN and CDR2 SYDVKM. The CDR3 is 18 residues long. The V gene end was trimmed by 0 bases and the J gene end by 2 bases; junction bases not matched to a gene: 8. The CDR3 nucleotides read TGTGCCAGCAGTTTATGGGATGACAGGGGACGCACTAATGAAAAACTGTTTTTT. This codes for CASSLWDDRGRTNEKLFF.

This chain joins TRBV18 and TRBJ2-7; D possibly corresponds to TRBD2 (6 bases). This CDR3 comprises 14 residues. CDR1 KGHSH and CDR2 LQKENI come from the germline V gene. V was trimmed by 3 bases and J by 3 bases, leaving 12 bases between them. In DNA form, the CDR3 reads TGTGCCAGCTCACCCGCCGGGGGTCTCTACGAGCAGTACTTC. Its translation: CASSPAGGLYEQYF.